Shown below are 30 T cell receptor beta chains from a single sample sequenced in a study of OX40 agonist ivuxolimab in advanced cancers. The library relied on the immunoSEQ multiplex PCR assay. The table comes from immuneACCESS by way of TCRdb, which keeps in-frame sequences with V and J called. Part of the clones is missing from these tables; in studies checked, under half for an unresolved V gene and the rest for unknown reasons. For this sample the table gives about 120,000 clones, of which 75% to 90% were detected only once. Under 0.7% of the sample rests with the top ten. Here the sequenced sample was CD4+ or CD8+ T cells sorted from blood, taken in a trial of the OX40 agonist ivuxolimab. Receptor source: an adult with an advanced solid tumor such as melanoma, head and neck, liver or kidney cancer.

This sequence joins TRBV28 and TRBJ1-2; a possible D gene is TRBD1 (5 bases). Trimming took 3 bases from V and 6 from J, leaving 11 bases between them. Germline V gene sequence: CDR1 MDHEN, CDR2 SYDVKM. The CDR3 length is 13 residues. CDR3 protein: CASSLGRENGYTF. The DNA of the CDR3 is TGTGCCAGCAGTTTGGGCAGGGAAAATGGCTACACCTTC.

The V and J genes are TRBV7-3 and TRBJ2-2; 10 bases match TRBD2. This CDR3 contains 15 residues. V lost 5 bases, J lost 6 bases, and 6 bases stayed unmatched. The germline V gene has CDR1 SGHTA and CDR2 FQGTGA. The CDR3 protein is CASSPPSGGSGELFF. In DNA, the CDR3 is TGTGCCAGCAGCCCTCCTAGCGGGGGTTCCGGGGAGCTGTTTTTT.

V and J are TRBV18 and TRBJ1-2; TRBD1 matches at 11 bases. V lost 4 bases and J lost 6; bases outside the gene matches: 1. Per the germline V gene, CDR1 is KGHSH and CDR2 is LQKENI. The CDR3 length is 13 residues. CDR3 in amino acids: CASSQDRGHGYTF. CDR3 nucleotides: TGTGCCAGCTCACAGGACAGGGGGCATGGCTACACCTTC.

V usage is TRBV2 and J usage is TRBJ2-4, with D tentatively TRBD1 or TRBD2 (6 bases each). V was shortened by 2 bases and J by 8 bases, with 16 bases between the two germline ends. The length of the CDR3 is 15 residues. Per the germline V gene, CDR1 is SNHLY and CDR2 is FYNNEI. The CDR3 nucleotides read TGTGCCAGCAGTGAACAGGCGTACGGGGGCGACATTCAGTACTTC. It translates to CASSEQAYGGDIQYF.

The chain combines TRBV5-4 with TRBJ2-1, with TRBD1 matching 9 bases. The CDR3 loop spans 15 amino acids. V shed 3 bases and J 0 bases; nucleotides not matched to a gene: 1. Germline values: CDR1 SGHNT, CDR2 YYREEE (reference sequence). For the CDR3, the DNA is TGTGCCAGCAGCTGGGACAGGGTCTCCTACAATGAGCAGTTCTTC. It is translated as CASSWDRVSYNEQFF.

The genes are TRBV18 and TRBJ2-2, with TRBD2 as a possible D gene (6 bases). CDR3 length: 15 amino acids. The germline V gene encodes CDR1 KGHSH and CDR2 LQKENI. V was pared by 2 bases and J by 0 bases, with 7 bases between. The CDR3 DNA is TGTGCCAGCTCACCAGGGGACTCGAACACCGGGGAGCTGTTTTTT. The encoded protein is CASSPGDSNTGELFF.

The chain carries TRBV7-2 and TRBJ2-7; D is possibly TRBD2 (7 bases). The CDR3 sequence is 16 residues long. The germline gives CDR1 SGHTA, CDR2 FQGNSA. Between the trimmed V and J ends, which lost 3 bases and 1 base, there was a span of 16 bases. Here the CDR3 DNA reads TGTGCCAGCAGCTTGGTTGGCGGGGGCATATCCTACGAGCAGTACTTC. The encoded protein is CASSLVGGGISYEQYF.

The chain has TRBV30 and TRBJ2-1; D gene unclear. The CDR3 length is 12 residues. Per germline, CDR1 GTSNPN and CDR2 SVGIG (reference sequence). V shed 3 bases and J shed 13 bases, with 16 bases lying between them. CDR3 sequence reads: CAWSGDLAAQFF. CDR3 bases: TGTGCCTGGAGCGGCGATTTGGCAGCTCAGTTCTTC.

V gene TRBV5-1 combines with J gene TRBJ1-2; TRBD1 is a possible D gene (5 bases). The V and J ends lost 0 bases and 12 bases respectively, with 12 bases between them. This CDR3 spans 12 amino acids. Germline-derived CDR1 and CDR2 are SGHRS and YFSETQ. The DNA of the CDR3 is TGCGCCAGCAGCTTGGATTTTCAGGGTCACACCTTC. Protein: CASSLDFQGHTF.

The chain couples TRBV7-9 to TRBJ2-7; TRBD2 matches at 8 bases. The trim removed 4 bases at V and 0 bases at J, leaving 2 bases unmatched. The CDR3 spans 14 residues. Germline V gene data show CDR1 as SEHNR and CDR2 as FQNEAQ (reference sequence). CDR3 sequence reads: CASSSGGGSYEQYF. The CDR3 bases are TGTGCCAGCAGCTCCGGGGGGGGCTCCTACGAGCAGTACTTC. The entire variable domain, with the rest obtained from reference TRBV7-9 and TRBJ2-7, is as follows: DTGVSQNPRHKITKRGQNVTFRCDPISEHNRLYWYRQTLGQGPEFLTYFQNEAQLEKSRLLSDRFSAERPKGSFSTLEIQRTEQGDSAMYLCASSSGGGSYEQYFGPGTRLTVT.

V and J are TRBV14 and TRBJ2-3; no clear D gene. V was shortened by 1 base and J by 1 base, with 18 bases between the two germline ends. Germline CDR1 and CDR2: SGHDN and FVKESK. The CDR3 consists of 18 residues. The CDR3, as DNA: TGTGCCAGCAGCCAAGGGTATCCCCCGGAAGCCGGCACAGATACGCAGTATTTT. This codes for CASSQGYPPEAGTDTQYF.

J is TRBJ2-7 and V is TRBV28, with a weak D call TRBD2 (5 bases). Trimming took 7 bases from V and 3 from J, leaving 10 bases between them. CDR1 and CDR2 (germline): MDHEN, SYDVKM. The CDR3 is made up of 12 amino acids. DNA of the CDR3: TGTGCCAGCAAGGAGCGGTTCTACGAGCAGTACTTC. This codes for CASKERFYEQYF. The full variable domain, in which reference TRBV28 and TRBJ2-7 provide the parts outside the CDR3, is DVKVTQSSRYLVKRTGEKVFLECVQDMDHENMFWYRQDPGLGLRLIYFSYDVKMKEKGDIPEGYSVSREKKERFSLILESASTNQTSMYLCASKERFYEQYFGPGTRLTVT.

The chain's CDR3 is CATSRDVGWTVNTEAFF. The CDR3 nucleotides read TGTGCCACCAGCAGAGATGTAGGTTGGACTGTGAACACTGAAGCTTTCTTT. The gene calls are TRBV15 and TRBJ1-1; D unresolved. The V gene lost 0 bases and the J gene lost 0 bases, with 14 bases spanning the gap. This CDR3 contains 17 residues. Germline V gene lookup returns CDR1 LNHNV and CDR2 YYDKDF (reference sequence).

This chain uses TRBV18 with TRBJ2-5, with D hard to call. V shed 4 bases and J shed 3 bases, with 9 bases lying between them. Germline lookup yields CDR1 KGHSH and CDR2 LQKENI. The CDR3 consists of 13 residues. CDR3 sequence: CASSRGQEETQYF. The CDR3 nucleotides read TGTGCCAGCTCACGAGGCCAAGAAGAGACCCAGTACTTC.

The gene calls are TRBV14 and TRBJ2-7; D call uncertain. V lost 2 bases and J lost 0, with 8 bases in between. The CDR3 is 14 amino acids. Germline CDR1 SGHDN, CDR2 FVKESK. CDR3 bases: TGTGCCAGCAGCCAATCGCCAGACTCCTACGAGCAGTACTTC. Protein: CASSQSPDSYEQYF. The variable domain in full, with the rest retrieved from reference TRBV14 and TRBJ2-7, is EAGVTQFPSHSVIEKGQTVTLRCDPISGHDNLYWYRRVMGKEIKFLLHFVKESKQDESGMPNNRFLAERTGGTYSTLKVQPAELEDSGVYFCASSQSPDSYEQYFGPGTRLTVT.

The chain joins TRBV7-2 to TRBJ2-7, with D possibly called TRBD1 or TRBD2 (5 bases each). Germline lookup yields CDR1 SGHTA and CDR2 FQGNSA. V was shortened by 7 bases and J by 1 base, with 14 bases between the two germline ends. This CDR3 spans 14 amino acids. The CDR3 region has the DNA TGTGCCAGCACCATAGGGGACGGATCCTACGAGCAGTACTTC. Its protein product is CASTIGDGSYEQYF.

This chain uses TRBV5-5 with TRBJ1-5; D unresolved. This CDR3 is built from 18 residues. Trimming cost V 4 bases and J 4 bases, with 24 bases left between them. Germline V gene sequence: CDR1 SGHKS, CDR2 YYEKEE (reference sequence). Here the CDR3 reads CASSPAITVSALNQPQHF. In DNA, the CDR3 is TGTGCCAGCAGCCCTGCGATCACAGTGTCAGCCCTTAATCAGCCCCAGCATTTT. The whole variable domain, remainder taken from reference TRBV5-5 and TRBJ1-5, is DAGVTQSPTHLIKTRGQQVTLRCSPISGHKSVSWYQQVLGQGPQFIFQYYEKEERGRGNFPDRFSARQFPNYSSELNVNALLLGDSALYLCASSPAITVSALNQPQHFGDGTRLSIL.

The CDR3 region has the DNA TGTGCCTGGACTAGCGGGGGTTCTACCCAGTACTTC. It specifies CAWTSGGSTQYF. The genes are TRBV30 and TRBJ2-5; 10 bases are a match to TRBD2. The trim removed 4 bases at V and 8 bases at J, leaving 4 bases unmatched. This CDR3 has 12 amino acids. Germline-derived CDR1 and CDR2 are GTSNPN and SVGIG (reference sequence). The whole variable domain, remainder taken from reference TRBV30 and TRBJ2-5, is SQTIHQWPATLVQPVGSPLSLECTVEGTSNPNLYWYRQAAGRGLQLLFYSVGIGQISSEVPQNLSASRPQDRQFILSSKKLLLSDSGFYLCAWTSGGSTQYFGPGTRLLVL.

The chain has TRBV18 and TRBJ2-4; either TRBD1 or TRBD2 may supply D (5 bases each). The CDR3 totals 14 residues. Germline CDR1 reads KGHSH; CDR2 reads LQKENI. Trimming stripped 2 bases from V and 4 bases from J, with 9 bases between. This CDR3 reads CASSPGDLKNIQYF. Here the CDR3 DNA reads TGTGCCAGCTCACCAGGGGACCTAAAAAACATTCAGTACTTC.

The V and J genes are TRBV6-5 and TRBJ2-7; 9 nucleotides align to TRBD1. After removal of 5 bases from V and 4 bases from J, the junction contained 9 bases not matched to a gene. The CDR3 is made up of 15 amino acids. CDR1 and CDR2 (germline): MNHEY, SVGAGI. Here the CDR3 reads CASSQYRGPAYEQYF. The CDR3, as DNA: TGTGCCAGCAGTCAATACAGGGGGCCTGCTTACGAGCAGTACTTC.

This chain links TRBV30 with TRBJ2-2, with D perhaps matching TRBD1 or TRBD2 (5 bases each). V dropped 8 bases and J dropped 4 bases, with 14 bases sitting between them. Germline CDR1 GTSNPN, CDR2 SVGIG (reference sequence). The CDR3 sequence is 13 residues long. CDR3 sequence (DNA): TGTGCCGGTTCGGGACCGGGCACCGGGGAGCTGTTTTTT. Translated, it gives CAGSGPGTGELFF.

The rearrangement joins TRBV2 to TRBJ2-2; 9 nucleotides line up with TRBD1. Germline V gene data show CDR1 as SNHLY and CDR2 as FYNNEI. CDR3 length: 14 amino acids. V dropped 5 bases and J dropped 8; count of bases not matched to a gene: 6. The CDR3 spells CASSKGQGFGELFF. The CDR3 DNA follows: TGTGCCAGCAGTAAGGGACAGGGATTTGGGGAGCTGTTTTTT.

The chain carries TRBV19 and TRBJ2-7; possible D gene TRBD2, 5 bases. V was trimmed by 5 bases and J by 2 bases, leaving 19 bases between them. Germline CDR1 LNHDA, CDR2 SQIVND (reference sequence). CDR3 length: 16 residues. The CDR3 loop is CASSPPGGSVTYEQYF. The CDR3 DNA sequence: TGTGCCAGTAGTCCACCTGGCGGTAGCGTGACCTACGAGCAGTACTTC.

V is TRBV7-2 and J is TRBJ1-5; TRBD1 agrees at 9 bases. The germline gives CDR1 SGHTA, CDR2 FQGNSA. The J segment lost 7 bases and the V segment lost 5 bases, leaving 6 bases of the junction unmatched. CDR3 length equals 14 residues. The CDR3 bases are TGTGCCAGCAGCGATGGGACAGGGAGGCAGCCCCAGCATTTT. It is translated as CASSDGTGRQPQHF.

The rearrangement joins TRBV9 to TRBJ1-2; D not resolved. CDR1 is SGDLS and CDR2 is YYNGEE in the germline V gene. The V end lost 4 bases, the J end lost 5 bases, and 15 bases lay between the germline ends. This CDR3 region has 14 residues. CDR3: CASSPFEGRYGYTF. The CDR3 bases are TGTGCCAGCAGCCCCTTCGAGGGTAGGTATGGCTACACCTTC.

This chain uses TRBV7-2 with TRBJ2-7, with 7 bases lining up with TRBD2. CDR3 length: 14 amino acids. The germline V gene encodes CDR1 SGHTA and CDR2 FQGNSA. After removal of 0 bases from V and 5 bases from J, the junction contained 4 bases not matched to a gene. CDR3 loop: CASSLAGGIDEQYF. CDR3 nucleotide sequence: TGTGCCAGCAGCTTAGCCGGGGGGATCGACGAGCAGTACTTC.

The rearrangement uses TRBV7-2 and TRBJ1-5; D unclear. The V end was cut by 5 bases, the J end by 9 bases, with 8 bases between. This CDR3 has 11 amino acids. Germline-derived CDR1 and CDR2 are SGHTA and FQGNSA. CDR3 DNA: TGTGCCAGCAGCCACACGGGGCCCCAGCATTTT. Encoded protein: CASSHTGPQHF.

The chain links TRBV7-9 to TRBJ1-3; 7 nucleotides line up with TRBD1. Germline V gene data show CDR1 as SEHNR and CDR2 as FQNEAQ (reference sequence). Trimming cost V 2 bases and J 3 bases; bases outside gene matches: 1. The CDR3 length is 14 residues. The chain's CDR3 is CASSLSGGGNTIYF. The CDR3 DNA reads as TGTGCCAGCAGCTTATCAGGGGGTGGAAACACCATATATTTT.

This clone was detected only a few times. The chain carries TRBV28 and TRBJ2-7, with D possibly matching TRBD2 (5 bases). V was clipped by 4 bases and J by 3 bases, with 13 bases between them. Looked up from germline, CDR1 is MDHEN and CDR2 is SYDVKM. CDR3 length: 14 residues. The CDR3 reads CASSSPGSRYEQYF. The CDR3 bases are TGTGCCAGCAGTTCCCCGGGAAGCCGCTACGAGCAGTACTTC.

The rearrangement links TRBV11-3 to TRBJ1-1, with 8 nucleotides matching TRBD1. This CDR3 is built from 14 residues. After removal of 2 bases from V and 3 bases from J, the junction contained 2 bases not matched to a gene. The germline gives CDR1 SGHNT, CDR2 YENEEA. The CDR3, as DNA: TGTGCCAGCAGCTTAACAGGGGGGTACACTGAAGCTTTCTTT. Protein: CASSLTGGYTEAFF.